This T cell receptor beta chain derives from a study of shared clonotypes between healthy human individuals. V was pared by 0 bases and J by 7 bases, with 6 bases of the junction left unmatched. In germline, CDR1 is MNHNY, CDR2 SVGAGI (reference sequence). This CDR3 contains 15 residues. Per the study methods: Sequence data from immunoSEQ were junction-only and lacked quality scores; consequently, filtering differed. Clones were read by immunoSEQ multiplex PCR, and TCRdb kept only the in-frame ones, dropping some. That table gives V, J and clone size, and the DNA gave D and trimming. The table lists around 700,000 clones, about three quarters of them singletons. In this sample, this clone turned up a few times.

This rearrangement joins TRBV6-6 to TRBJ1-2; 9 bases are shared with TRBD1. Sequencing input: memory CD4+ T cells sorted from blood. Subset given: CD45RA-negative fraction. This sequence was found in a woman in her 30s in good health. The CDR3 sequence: CASSYSVQGAGGYTF. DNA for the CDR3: TGTGCCAGCAGTTACTCGGTACAGGGGGCTGGTGGCTACACCTTC.